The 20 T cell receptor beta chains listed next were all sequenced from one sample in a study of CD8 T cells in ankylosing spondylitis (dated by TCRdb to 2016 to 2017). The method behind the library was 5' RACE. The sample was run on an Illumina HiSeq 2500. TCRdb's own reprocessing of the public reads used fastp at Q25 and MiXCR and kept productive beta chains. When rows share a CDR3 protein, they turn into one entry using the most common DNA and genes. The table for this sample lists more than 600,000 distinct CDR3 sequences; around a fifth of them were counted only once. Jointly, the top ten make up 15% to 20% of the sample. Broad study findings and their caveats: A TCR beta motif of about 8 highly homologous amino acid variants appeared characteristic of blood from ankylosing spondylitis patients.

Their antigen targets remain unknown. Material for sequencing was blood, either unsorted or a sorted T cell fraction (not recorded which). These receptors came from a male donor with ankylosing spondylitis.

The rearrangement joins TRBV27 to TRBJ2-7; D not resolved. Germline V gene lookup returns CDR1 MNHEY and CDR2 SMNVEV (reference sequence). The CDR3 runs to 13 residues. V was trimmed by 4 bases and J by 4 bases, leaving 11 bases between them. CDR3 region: CASSSLDTYEQYF. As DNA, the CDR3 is TGTGCCAGCAGTTCGCTCGACACATACGAGCAGTACTTC.

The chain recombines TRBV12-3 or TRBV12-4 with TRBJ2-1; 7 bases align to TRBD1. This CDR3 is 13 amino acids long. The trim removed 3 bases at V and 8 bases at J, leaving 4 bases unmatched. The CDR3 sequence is CASSFYRGDEQFF. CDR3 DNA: TGTGCCAGCAGTTTTTACAGGGGCGATGAGCAGTTCTTC.

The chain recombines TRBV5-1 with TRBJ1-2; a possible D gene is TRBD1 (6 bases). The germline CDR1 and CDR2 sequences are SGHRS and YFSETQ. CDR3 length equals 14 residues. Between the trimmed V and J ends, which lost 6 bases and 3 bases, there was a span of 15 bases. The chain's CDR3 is CASNKMSGDYGYTF. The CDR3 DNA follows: TGCGCCAGCAACAAAATGTCAGGGGACTATGGCTACACCTTC.

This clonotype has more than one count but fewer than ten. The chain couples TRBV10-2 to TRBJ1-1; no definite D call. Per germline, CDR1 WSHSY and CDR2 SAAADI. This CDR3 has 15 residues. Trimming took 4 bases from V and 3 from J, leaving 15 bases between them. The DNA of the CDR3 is TGCGCCAGCAGTGGGACGGTGGGAGCGGACACTGAAGCTTTCTTT. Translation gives CASSGTVGADTEAFF.

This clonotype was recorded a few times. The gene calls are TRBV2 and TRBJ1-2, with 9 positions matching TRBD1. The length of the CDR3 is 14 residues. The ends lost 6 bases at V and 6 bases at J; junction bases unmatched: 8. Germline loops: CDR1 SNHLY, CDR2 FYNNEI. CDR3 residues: CASRRDRAGDGYTF. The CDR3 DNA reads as TGTGCCAGCAGGAGGGACAGGGCCGGCGATGGCTACACCTTC. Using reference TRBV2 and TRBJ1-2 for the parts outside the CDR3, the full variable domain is EPEVTQTPSHQVTQMGQEVILRCVPISNHLYFYWYRQILGQKVEFLVSFYNNEISEKSEIFDDQFSVERPDGSNFTLKIRSTKLEDSAMYFCASRRDRAGDGYTFGSGTRLTVV.

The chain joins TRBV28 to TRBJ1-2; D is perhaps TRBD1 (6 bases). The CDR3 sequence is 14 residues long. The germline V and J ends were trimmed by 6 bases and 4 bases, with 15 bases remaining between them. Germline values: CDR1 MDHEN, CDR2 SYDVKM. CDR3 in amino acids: CASSQLQGFYGYTF. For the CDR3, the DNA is TGTGCCAGCAGCCAGCTCCAGGGGTTCTATGGCTACACCTTC.

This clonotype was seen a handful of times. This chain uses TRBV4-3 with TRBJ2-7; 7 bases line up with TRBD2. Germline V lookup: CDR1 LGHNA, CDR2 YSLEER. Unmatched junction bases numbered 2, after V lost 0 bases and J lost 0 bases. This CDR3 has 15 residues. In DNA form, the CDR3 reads TGCGCCAGCAGCCAAGAACGGGAGGCCTCCTACGAGCAGTACTTC. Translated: CASSQEREASYEQYF.

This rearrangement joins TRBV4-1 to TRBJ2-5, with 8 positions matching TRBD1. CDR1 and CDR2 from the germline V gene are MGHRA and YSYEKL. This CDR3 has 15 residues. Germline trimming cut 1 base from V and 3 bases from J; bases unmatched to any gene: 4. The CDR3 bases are TGCGCCAGCAGCCAAGTGCAGACAGGGGAAGAGACCCAGTACTTC. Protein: CASSQVQTGEETQYF.

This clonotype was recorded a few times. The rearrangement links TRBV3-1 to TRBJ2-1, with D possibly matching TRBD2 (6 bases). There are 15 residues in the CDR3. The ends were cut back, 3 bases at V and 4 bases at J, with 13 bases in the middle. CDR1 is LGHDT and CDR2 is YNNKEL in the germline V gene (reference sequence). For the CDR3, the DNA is TGTGCCAGCAGCCAGACGGGACTGGCTTACAATGAGCAGTTCTTC. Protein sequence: CASSQTGLAYNEQFF.

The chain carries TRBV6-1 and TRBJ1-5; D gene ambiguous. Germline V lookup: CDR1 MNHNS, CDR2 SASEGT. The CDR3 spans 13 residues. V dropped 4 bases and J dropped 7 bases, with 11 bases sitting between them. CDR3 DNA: TGTGCCAGCAGTGTATTGGGAGAACAGCCCCAGCATTTT. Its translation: CASSVLGEQPQHF.

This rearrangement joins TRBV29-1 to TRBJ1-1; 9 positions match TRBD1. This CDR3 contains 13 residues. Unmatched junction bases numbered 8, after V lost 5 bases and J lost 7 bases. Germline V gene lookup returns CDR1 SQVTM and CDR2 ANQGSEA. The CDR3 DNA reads TGCAGCGTTTCTCCGGGACAGGGCCTTGAAGCTTTCTTT. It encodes CSVSPGQGLEAFF.

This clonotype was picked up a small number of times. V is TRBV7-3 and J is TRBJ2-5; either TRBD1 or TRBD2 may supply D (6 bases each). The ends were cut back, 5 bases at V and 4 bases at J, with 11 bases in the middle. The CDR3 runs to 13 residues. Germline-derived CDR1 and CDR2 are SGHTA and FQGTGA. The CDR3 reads CASSAQGGETQYF. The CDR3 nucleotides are TGTGCCAGCAGCGCACAGGGAGGAGAGACCCAGTACTTC.

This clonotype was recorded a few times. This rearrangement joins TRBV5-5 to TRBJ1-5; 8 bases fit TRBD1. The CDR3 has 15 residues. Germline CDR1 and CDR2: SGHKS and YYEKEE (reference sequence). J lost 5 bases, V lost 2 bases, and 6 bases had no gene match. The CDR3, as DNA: TGTGCCAGCAGCTTCCGGACAGGGAGAGATCAGCCCCAGCATTTT. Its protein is CASSFRTGRDQPQHF.

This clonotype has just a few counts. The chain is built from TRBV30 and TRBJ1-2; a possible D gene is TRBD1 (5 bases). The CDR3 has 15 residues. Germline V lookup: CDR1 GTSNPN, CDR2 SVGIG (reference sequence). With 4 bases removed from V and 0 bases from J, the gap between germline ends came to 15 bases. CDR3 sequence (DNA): TGTGCCTGGACAACCTTCCAGGGAGCTAACTATGGCTACACCTTC. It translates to CAWTTFQGANYGYTF.

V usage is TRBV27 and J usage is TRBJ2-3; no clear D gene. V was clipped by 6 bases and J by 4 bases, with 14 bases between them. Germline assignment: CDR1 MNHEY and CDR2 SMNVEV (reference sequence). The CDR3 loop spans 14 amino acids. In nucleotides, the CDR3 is TGTGCCAGCAGAATTTTAGTCCAAGCAGATACGCAGTATTTT. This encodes CASRILVQADTQYF.

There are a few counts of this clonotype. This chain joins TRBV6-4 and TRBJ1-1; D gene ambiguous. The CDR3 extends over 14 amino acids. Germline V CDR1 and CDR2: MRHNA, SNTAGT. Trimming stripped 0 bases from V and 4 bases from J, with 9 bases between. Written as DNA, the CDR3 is TGTGCCAGCAGTGACTCCGGGGAAGGCACTGAAGCTTTCTTT. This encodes CASSDSGEGTEAFF.

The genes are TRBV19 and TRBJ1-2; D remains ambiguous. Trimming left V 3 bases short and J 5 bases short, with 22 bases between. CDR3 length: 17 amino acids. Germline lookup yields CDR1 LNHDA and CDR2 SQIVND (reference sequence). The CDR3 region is CASSIGRADRRHYGYTF. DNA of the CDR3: TGTGCCAGTAGTATTGGTCGGGCGGACCGAAGACATTATGGCTACACCTTC. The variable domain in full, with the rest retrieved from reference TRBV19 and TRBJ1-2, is DGGITQSPKYLFRKEGQNVTLSCEQNLNHDAMYWYRQDPGQGLRLIYYSQIVNDFQKGDIAEGYSVSREKKESFPLTVTSAQKNPTAFYLCASSIGRADRRHYGYTFGSGTRLTVV.

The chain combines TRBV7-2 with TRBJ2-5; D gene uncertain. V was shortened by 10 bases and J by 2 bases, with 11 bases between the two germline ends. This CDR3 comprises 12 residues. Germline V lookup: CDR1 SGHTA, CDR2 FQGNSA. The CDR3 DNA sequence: TGTGCCACCTCACAAGAACAAGAGACCCAGTACTTC. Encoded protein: CATSQEQETQYF.

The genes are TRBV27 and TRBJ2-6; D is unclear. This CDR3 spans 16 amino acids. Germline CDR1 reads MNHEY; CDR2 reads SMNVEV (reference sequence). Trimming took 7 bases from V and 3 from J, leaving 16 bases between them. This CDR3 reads CASKTGPLSGANVLTF. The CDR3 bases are TGTGCCAGCAAGACTGGCCCCTTAAGTGGGGCCAACGTCCTGACTTTC.

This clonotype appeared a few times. Here the CDR3 DNA reads TGTGCCAGCAGTCCAAGCCGGGACAGGGGCGACTTAGTTTATGGCTACACCTTC. This sequence encodes CASSPSRDRGDLVYGYTF. The J gene is TRBJ1-2, the V gene TRBV6-1; 10 bases align to TRBD1. Unmatched junction bases numbered 17, after V lost 5 bases and J lost 5 bases. Germline V gene data show CDR1 as MNHNS and CDR2 as SASEGT. The CDR3 runs to 18 residues.